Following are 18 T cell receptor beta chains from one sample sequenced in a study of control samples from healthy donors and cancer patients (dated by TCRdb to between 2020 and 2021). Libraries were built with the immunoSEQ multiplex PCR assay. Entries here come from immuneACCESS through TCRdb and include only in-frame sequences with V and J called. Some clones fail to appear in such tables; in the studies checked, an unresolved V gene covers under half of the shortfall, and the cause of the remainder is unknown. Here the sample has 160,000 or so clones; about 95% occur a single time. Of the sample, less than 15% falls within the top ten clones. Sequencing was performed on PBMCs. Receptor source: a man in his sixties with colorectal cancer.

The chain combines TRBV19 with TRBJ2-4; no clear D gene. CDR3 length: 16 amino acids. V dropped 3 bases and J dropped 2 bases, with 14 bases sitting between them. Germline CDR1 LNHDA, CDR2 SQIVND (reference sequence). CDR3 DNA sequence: TGTGCCAGTAGTATTGATGTCAGCCAGCCCAAAAACATTCAGTACTTC. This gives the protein CASSIDVSQPKNIQYF.

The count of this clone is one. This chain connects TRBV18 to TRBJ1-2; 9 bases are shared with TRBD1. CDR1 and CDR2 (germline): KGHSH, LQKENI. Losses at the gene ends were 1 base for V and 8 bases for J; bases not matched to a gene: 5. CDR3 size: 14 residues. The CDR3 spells CASSPLRQGEGYTF. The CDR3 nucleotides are TGTGCCAGCTCACCACTTAGACAGGGGGAAGGCTACACCTTC.

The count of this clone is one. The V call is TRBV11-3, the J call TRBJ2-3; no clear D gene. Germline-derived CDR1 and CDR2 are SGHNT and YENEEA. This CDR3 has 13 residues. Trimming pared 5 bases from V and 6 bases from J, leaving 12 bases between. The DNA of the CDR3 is TGTGCCAGCAGCGCCGTTTCTGGGGATACGCAGTATTTT. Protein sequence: CASSAVSGDTQYF. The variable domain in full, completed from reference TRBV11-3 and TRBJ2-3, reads EAGVVQSPRYKIIEKKQPVAFWCNPISGHNTLYWYLQNLGQGPELLIRYENEEAVDDSQLPKDRFSAERLKGVDSTLKIQPAELGDSAVYLCASSAVSGDTQYFGPGTRLTVL.

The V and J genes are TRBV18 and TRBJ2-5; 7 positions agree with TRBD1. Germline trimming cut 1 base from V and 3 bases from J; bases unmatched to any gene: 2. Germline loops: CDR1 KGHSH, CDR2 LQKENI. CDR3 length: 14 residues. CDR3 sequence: CASSPLGTEETQYF. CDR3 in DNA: TGTGCCAGCTCACCACTTGGGACAGAAGAGACCCAGTACTTC.

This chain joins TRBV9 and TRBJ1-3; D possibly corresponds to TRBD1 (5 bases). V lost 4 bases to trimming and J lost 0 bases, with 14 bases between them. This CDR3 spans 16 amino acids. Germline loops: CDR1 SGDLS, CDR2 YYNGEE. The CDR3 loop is CASSPRGSTSGNTIYF. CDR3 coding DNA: TGTGCCAGCAGCCCGAGGGGTTCCACCTCTGGAAACACCATATATTTT.

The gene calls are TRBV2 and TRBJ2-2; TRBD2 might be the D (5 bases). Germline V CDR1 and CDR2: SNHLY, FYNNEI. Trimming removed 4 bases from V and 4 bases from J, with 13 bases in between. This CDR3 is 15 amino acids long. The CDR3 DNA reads TGTGCCAGCAGTGGGAGCCTAGCCGGCACCGGGGAGCTGTTTTTT. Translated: CASSGSLAGTGELFF.

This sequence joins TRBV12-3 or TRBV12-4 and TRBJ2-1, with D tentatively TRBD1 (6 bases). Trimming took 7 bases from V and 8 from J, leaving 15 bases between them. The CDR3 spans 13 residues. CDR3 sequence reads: CASTRSRGYEQFF. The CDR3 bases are TGTGCCAGCACCCGTTCGAGGGGGTATGAGCAGTTCTTC.

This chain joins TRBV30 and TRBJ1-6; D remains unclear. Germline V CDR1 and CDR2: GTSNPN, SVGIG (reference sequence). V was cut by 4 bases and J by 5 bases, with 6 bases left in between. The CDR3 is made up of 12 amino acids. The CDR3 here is CAWILNNSPLHF. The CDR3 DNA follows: TGTGCCTGGATCCTCAATAATTCACCCCTCCACTTT.

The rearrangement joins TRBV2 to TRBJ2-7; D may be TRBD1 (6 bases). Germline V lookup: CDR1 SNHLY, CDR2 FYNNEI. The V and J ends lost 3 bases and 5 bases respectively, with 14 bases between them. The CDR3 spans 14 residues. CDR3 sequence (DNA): TGTGCCAGCAGTGAGGCAGGGGCTGGTAACGAGCAGTACTTC. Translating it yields CASSEAGAGNEQYF.

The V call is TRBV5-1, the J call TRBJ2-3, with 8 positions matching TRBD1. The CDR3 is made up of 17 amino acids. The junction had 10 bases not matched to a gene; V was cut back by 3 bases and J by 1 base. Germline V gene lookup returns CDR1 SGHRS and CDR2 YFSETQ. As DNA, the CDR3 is TGCGCCAGCAGCTCAGGGGGAACAGGGGGTCGCACAGATACGCAGTATTTT. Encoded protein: CASSSGGTGGRTDTQYF.

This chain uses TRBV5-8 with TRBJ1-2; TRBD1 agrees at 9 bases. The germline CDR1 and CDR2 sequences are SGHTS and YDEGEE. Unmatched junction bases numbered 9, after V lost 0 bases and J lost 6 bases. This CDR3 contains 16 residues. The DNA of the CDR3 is TGTGCCAGCAGCTTGGAAGCGACAGGGGGTTCAAATGGCTACACCTTC. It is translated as CASSLEATGGSNGYTF.

The CDR3 coding sequence is TGTGCCAGCGCTAAGTACACTGAAGCTTTCTTT. The encoded protein is CASAKYTEAFF. The chain has TRBV6-5 and TRBJ1-1; D is undetermined. V shed 8 bases and J shed 3 bases, with 7 bases lying between them. Germline V gene data show CDR1 as MNHEY and CDR2 as SVGAGI. The CDR3 length is 11 residues.

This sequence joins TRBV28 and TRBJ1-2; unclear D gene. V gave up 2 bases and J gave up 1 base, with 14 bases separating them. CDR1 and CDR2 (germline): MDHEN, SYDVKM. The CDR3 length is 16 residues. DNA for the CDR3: TGTGCCAGCAGTTTACCTCAAGGACTGATTAACTATGGCTACACCTTC. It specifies CASSLPQGLINYGYTF.

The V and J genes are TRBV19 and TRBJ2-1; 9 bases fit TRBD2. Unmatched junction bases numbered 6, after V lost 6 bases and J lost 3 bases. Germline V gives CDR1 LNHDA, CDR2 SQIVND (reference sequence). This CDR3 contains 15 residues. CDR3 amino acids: CASSPGGGGYNEQFF. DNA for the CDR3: TGTGCCAGTAGCCCAGGCGGGGGGGGCTACAATGAGCAGTTCTTC.

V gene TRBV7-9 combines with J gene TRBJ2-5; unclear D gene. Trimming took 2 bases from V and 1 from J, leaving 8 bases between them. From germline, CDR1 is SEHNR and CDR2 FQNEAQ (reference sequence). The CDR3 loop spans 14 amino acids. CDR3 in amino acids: CASSLLAGQETQYF. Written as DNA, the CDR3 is TGTGCCAGCAGCTTATTGGCAGGCCAAGAGACCCAGTACTTC.

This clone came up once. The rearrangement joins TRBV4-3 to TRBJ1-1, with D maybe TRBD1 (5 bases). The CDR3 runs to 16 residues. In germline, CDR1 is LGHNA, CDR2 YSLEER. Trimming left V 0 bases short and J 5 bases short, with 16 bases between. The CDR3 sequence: CASSQDRSGWGTEAFF. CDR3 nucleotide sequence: TGCGCCAGCAGCCAAGATCGGAGCGGCTGGGGGACTGAAGCTTTCTTT.

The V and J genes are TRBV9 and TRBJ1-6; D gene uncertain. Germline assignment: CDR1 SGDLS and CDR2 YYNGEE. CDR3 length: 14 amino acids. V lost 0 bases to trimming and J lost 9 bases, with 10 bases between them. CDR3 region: CASSVVQTGSPLHF. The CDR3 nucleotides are TGTGCCAGCAGCGTAGTTCAGACGGGTTCACCCCTCCACTTT.

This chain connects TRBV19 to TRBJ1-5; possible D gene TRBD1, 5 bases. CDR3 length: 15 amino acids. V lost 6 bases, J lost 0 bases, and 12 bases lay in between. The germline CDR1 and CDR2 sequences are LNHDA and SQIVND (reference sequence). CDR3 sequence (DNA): TGTGCCAGTAGCAATACAGGATTTAGCAATCAGCCCCAGCATTTT. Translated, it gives CASSNTGFSNQPQHF. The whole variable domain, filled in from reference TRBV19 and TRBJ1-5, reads DGGITQSPKYLFRKEGQNVTLSCEQNLNHDAMYWYRQDPGQGLRLIYYSQIVNDFQKGDIAEGYSVSREKKESFPLTVTSAQKNPTAFYLCASSNTGFSNQPQHFGDGTRLSIL.